The clone carrying this T cell receptor beta chain was counted only a few times. An oligo carrying a UMI was ligated to the cDNA 3' end. The first PCR ran 3 to 5 cycles with an equimolar RC1.1 and RC1.2 beta primer mix. MiXCR was run by TCRdb on the UMI-ligation and nested PCR reads, yielding one entry per CDR3 protein. Of fewer than 50,000 distinct CDR3 sequences listed, approximately 10% were seen once; the top ten hold more than 9%. This record belongs to a study of quantifying T cell responses using KT2 cells. Overall study context: Reverse transcription used primers in the TCR alpha and beta constant regions.

CDR1 and CDR2 from the germline V gene are MNHNS and SASEGT. CDR3 length equals 18 residues. The V gene lost 4 bases and the J gene lost 0 bases, with 20 bases spanning the gap. The V gene is TRBV6-1, the J gene TRBJ2-3; D is possibly TRBD1 (6 bases). The sample consisted of PBMCs spiked with cells of the T cell clone KT2. The clonotype originates from a human donor. CDR3 region: CASSGDLGAGPSTDTQYF. Here the CDR3 DNA reads TGTGCCAGCAGTGGGGATTTGGGGGCGGGCCCTAGCACAGATACGCAGTATTTT.